The 29 T cell receptor beta chains given below trace back to one sample, sequenced in a study of a mutant IDH1 vaccine in newly diagnosed glioma. The repertoire was sequenced with immunoSEQ multiplex PCR; TCRdb's copy has only in-frame clones and lacks some. This table has 73,000 or so clones, roughly 84% appearing once. These receptors have no identified antigens. Sample time point: week 35, safety follow-up. Vaccination used 300 ug of mutant IDH1 20-mer peptide per dose, with topical imiquimod. The input for sequencing was PBMCs, taken from a glioma patient whose treatment included an IDH1 peptide vaccine. These receptors originate from a man aged 18 to 29 with glioma.

This clone showed up just a few times. The rearrangement links TRBV18 to TRBJ1-1; 11 bases agree with TRBD1. CDR1 and CDR2 (germline): KGHSH, LQKENI. This CDR3 is 15 amino acids long. V dropped 3 bases and J dropped 3; count of bases not matched to a gene: 3. In DNA, the CDR3 is TGTGCCAGCTCACCCGGACAGGGGGCTTACACTGAAGCTTTCTTT. Translating gives CASSPGQGAYTEAFF.

This chain joins TRBV19 and TRBJ2-2, with TRBD1 identical over 8 bases. Trimming cost V 5 bases and J 7 bases; bases outside gene matches: 6. Germline CDR1 LNHDA, CDR2 SQIVND (reference sequence). This CDR3 comprises 14 residues. The CDR3 sequence is CASSSGQANGELFF. The CDR3 nucleotides read TGTGCCAGTAGTTCGGGACAGGCGAACGGGGAGCTGTTTTTT.

The chain recombines TRBV19 with TRBJ1-2; D may be TRBD1 (5 bases). The germline V and J ends were trimmed by 5 bases and 4 bases, with 14 bases remaining between them. In germline, CDR1 is LNHDA, CDR2 SQIVND (reference sequence). The CDR3 contains 14 residues. CDR3 sequence: CASSRRQGVYGYTF. Here the CDR3 DNA reads TGTGCCAGTAGTCGGAGGCAGGGAGTCTATGGCTACACCTTC. The full variable domain, rest sourced from reference TRBV19 and TRBJ1-2, is DGGITQSPKYLFRKEGQNVTLSCEQNLNHDAMYWYRQDPGQGLRLIYYSQIVNDFQKGDIAEGYSVSREKKESFPLTVTSAQKNPTAFYLCASSRRQGVYGYTFGSGTRLTVV.

The rearrangement links TRBV6-6 to TRBJ2-7, with D maybe TRBD1 (6 bases). Germline V gene sequence: CDR1 MNHNY, CDR2 SVGAGI (reference sequence). The CDR3 is 13 residues long. V lost 7 bases and J lost 5, with 15 bases in between. Here the CDR3 DNA reads TGTGCCAGCATAGGCAGGGGTTTTAACGAGCAGTACTTC. Its protein is CASIGRGFNEQYF.

The gene calls are TRBV6-1 and TRBJ2-3, with 7 bases lining up with TRBD2. The junction had 8 bases not matched to a gene; V was cut back by 2 bases and J by 0 bases. Germline loops: CDR1 MNHNS, CDR2 SASEGT. The CDR3 is 17 amino acids. The CDR3 DNA reads TGTGCCAGCAGTGAAAGCTTTGGCGGGAGAAGCACAGATACGCAGTATTTT. Protein product: CASSESFGGRSTDTQYF.

This clone was counted once. The rearrangement links TRBV6-1 to TRBJ2-7; TRBD1 matches 9 bases. In germline, CDR1 is MNHNS, CDR2 SASEGT. This CDR3 region has 15 residues. With V trimmed by 6 bases and J by 1 base, 7 bases remained unmatched. The CDR3 DNA follows: TGTGCCAGCAGACCTGACAGGGGGGGATCCTACGAGCAGTACTTC. Protein sequence: CASRPDRGGSYEQYF.

This clone was recorded a few times. The CDR3 spells CAWSREGANTEAFF. The CDR3, as DNA: TGTGCCTGGAGTCGAGAGGGGGCGAACACTGAAGCTTTCTTT. The chain employs TRBV30 and TRBJ1-1; 7 bases align to TRBD1. Germline trimming cut 2 bases from V and 1 base from J; bases unmatched to any gene: 4. The CDR3 loop spans 14 amino acids. Germline V gene sequence: CDR1 GTSNPN, CDR2 SVGIG (reference sequence).

This clone was seen just once. J is TRBJ2-2 and V is TRBV9, with no clear D. V was clipped by 4 bases and J by 7 bases, with 8 bases between them. Per germline, CDR1 SGDLS and CDR2 YYNGEE. This CDR3 is 12 amino acids long. The chain's CDR3 is CASSIGGGELFF. The CDR3 DNA reads TGTGCCAGCAGCATCGGCGGCGGGGAGCTGTTTTTT.

The chain recombines TRBV27 with TRBJ2-7; possibly TRBD1 for D (6 bases). This CDR3 is built from 14 residues. The V gene lost 7 bases and the J gene lost 4 bases, with 17 bases spanning the gap. The germline gives CDR1 MNHEY, CDR2 SMNVEV (reference sequence). The CDR3 nucleotides read TGTGCCAGCAATAAACAGGGAGCTAGGTACGAGCAGTACTTC. Translating gives CASNKQGARYEQYF.

V gene TRBV5-4 combines with J gene TRBJ1-1; D call uncertain. Per the germline V gene, CDR1 is SGHNT and CDR2 is YYREEE (reference sequence). The CDR3 has 16 amino acids. V lost 1 base to trimming and J lost 4 bases, with 17 bases between them. This chain's CDR3 is CASSLSVGPWVTEAFF. CDR3 bases: TGTGCCAGCAGCTTGTCTGTGGGCCCTTGGGTCACTGAAGCTTTCTTT.

This chain joins TRBV4-3 and TRBJ1-2, with 11 bases identical to TRBD1. The V gene's germline CDR1 is LGHNA and CDR2 YSLEER. The CDR3 totals 15 residues. The ends lost 4 bases at V and 8 bases at J; junction bases unmatched: 9. The chain's CDR3 is CASSLTDRGQRGYTF. The DNA of the CDR3 is TGCGCCAGCAGCCTCACGGACAGGGGGCAACGGGGCTACACCTTC.

The chain employs TRBV18 and TRBJ1-6; D might be TRBD1 (6 bases). The CDR3 contains 17 residues. The germline V gene encodes CDR1 KGHSH and CDR2 LQKENI. Trimming stripped 1 base from V and 3 bases from J, with 13 bases between. The CDR3: CASSPQRQGIYNSPLHF. The CDR3 DNA reads TGTGCCAGCTCACCACAAAGGCAGGGGATCTATAATTCACCCCTCCACTTT.

Regarding this clone: Other nucleotide sequences from this sample produce the same CDR3. The V call is TRBV18, the J call TRBJ1-1; the D gene is possibly TRBD1 (5 bases). Trimming cost V 1 base and J 2 bases, with 8 bases left between them. In germline, CDR1 is KGHSH, CDR2 LQKENI. There are 14 residues in the CDR3. DNA of the CDR3: TGTGCCAGCTCACCACAGGGACTAAACACTGAAGCTTTCTTT. Amino acids: CASSPQGLNTEAFF.

J is TRBJ2-7 and V is TRBV5-1; TRBD1 matches 8 bases. The CDR3 has 14 amino acids. Looked up from germline, CDR1 is SGHRS and CDR2 is YFSETQ. V lost 1 base to trimming and J lost 8 bases; unmatched junction nucleotides: 8. CDR3 in amino acids: CASSLLGQGVQQYF. The CDR3, as DNA: TGCGCCAGCAGCTTGCTAGGACAGGGAGTCCAGCAGTACTTC.

V and J are TRBV9 and TRBJ2-5, with TRBD2 as a possible D gene (6 bases). The germline V gene encodes CDR1 SGDLS and CDR2 YYNGEE. V was trimmed by 5 bases and J by 2 bases, leaving 10 bases between them. The CDR3 has 13 residues. The CDR3 region is CASSGGLQETQYF. CDR3 nucleotide sequence: TGTGCCAGCAGTGGAGGGTTGCAAGAGACCCAGTACTTC.

This sequence joins TRBV7-2 and TRBJ2-7, with TRBD2 identical over 13 bases. J was trimmed by 8 bases and V by 4 bases; bases with no gene match: 5. The germline CDR1 and CDR2 sequences are SGHTA and FQGNSA. CDR3 length: 14 amino acids. The CDR3 nucleotides are TGTGCCAGCAGCTCCGGGACTAGCGGGACTAAGCAGTACTTC. Its protein is CASSSGTSGTKQYF.

J is TRBJ2-1 and V is TRBV5-4; D gene uncertain. CDR1 and CDR2 (germline): SGHNT, YYREEE (reference sequence). Trimming cost V 5 bases and J 0 bases, with 18 bases left between them. There are 17 residues in the CDR3. CDR3 sequence reads: CASSPGGTRGSYNEQFF. CDR3 DNA sequence: TGTGCCAGCAGTCCGGGCGGAACTCGAGGCTCCTACAATGAGCAGTTCTTC.

This chain links TRBV28 with TRBJ1-1; maybe TRBD1 (6 bases). With 6 bases removed from V and 4 bases from J, the gap between germline ends came to 15 bases. The CDR3 runs 14 residues. Germline assignment: CDR1 MDHEN and CDR2 SYDVKM. The CDR3 nucleotides read TGTGCCAGCAGGCGTACAGGGTTTCTCACTGAAGCTTTCTTT. Protein sequence: CASRRTGFLTEAFF.

The CDR3 DNA sequence: TGTGCCAGCTCACCTCAGAACAATCAGCCCCAGCATTTT. This codes for CASSPQNNQPQHF. The chain combines TRBV18 with TRBJ1-5; D unresolved. The CDR3 consists of 13 residues. The germline CDR1 and CDR2 sequences are KGHSH and LQKENI. V was trimmed by 3 bases and J by 3 bases, leaving 6 bases between them.

The CDR3 reads CASSQDGQVDEKLFF. The CDR3 DNA follows: TGCGCCAGCAGCCAAGATGGACAGGTGGATGAAAAACTGTTTTTT. This chain uses TRBV4-3 with TRBJ1-4; TRBD1 matches 7 bases. V was clipped by 0 bases and J by 6 bases; unmatched bases: 4. Germline V gene lookup returns CDR1 LGHNA and CDR2 YSLEER. This CDR3 has 15 residues.

This chain joins TRBV7-9 and TRBJ2-7; D possibly uses TRBD1 or TRBD2 (6 bases each). The CDR3 is made up of 16 amino acids. Trimming pared 6 bases from V and 3 bases from J, leaving 21 bases between. Germline CDR1 reads SEHNR; CDR2 reads FQNEAQ (reference sequence). CDR3 protein: CASRQDYWQGGYEQYF. The CDR3 DNA follows: TGTGCCAGCAGGCAGGACTACTGGCAAGGGGGCTACGAGCAGTACTTC.

CDR3 bases: TGCAGCGGGCGGGGGACAGTTGAAGCTTTCTTT. Its protein product is CSGRGTVEAFF. The rearrangement joins TRBV29-1 to TRBJ1-1; 7 bases fit TRBD1. CDR3 size: 11 residues. With 7 bases clipped from V and 7 bases from J, the junction kept 6 bases outside the gene matches. Germline CDR1 reads SQVTM; CDR2 reads ANQGSEA.

This chain uses TRBV7-2 with TRBJ2-3, with 10 positions matching TRBD1. Trimming took 4 bases from V and 2 from J; bases not matched to a gene: 6. The germline V gene encodes CDR1 SGHTA and CDR2 FQGNSA. The CDR3 has 16 amino acids. This CDR3 is CASSSRDRGFTDTQYF. As DNA, the CDR3 is TGTGCCAGCAGCTCCCGGGACAGGGGATTCACAGATACGCAGTATTTT. The full variable domain, with the rest looked up from reference TRBV7-2 and TRBJ2-3, is GAGVSQSPSNKVTEKGKDVELRCDPISGHTALYWYRQSLGQGLEFLIYFQGNSAPDKSGLPSDRFSAERTGGSVSTLTIQRTQQEDSAVYLCASSSRDRGFTDTQYFGPGTRLTVL.

The rearrangement links TRBV6-5 to TRBJ2-1; 7 bases match TRBD2. Per the germline V gene, CDR1 is MNHEY and CDR2 is SVGAGI. This CDR3 region has 14 residues. Unmatched junction bases numbered 3, after V lost 3 bases and J lost 4 bases. Written as DNA, the CDR3 is TGTGCCAGCAGTTATGGGGGGGGTTACAATGAGCAGTTCTTC. This gives the protein CASSYGGGYNEQFF.

The V gene is TRBV6-6, the J gene TRBJ1-2; tentative D call: TRBD1 (6 bases). V was shortened by 8 bases and J by 4 bases, with 11 bases between the two germline ends. Germline V lookup: CDR1 MNHNY, CDR2 SVGAGI (reference sequence). This CDR3 contains 12 residues. The DNA for the CDR3 is TGTGCCAGCGAACAGGGAAGCTATGGCTACACCTTC. This encodes CASEQGSYGYTF.

The J gene is TRBJ1-1, the V gene TRBV6-5, with D hard to call. Germline V gene lookup returns CDR1 MNHEY and CDR2 SVGAGI. CDR3 size: 14 residues. V was cut by 7 bases and J by 1 base, with 13 bases left in between. Here the CDR3 DNA reads TGTGCCAGCATTTCGTGGCGCACGAACACTGAAGCTTTCTTT. Its protein product is CASISWRTNTEAFF.

The J gene is TRBJ1-2, the V gene TRBV4-1; TRBD1 matches 8 bases. After removal of 4 bases from V and 6 bases from J, the junction contained 13 bases not matched to a gene. CDR1 is MGHRA and CDR2 is YSYEKL in the germline V gene. CDR3 length: 16 residues. The CDR3 DNA reads TGCGCCAGCAGCCCGGCCCCAGGGGGCCGGGGGAATGGCTACACCTTC. Residues: CASSPAPGGRGNGYTF.

Here the CDR3 reads CASSPGTGSTEAFF. CDR3 DNA: TGTGCCAGCAGCCCGGGGACAGGGAGCACTGAAGCTTTCTTT. The V call is TRBV5-4, the J call TRBJ1-1, with 9 bases fitting TRBD1. The V segment lost 4 bases and the J segment 4 bases; nucleotides outside the gene matches: 5. Looked up from germline, CDR1 is SGHNT and CDR2 is YYREEE (reference sequence). This CDR3 contains 14 residues.

This chain connects TRBV28 to TRBJ2-2, with TRBD2 identical over 8 bases. The germline V gene encodes CDR1 MDHEN and CDR2 SYDVKM. CDR3 length: 15 residues. The junction had 11 bases not matched to a gene; V was cut back by 7 bases and J by 7 bases. The DNA for the CDR3 is TGTGCCAGCACTCTATCGACTAGCGCCGTCGGGGAGCTGTTTTTT. Its translation is CASTLSTSAVGELFF.